The clone carrying this TCR beta chain was detected ten times or more. Its matching antigen is unknown. Individual cDNA molecules received unique molecular identifiers in the library. Using its own MiXCR run on the RACE reads, TCRdb lists one record per CDR3 protein. Of about 120,000 distinct CDR3 sequences listed, 9% to 14% are singletons. This record belongs to a study of human T cells and chemical hapten exposure. Overall study context: The study traced per-sample TCR yield variation mainly to small differences in pooled library volumes.

Study outcomes and limitations: The donor cohort had alopecia, so its immune response may not match that of healthy people.

This CDR3 is 17 amino acids long. V shed 2 bases and J shed 2 bases, with 17 bases lying between them. The V gene's germline CDR1 is LGHNA and CDR2 YSLEER. The time point: patch test 1, 2 weeks after DPC sensitization. Treatment defined: therapeutic diphenylcyclopropenone sensitization with weekly scalp DPC. The sequenced sample was whole blood, obtained in connection with sensitization to the hapten diphenylcyclopropenone (DPC). The chain links TRBV4-3 to TRBJ2-3, with D possibly being TRBD1 (6 bases). The sequence was collected from a woman in her 50s with alopecia areata. Some clones in this sample may be carry-over from other donors' samples. Written as DNA, the CDR3 is TGCGCCAGCAGCCAAAGCCCTACTGACAGGCCCACAGATACGCAGTATTTT. This translates into CASSQSPTDRPTDTQYF.